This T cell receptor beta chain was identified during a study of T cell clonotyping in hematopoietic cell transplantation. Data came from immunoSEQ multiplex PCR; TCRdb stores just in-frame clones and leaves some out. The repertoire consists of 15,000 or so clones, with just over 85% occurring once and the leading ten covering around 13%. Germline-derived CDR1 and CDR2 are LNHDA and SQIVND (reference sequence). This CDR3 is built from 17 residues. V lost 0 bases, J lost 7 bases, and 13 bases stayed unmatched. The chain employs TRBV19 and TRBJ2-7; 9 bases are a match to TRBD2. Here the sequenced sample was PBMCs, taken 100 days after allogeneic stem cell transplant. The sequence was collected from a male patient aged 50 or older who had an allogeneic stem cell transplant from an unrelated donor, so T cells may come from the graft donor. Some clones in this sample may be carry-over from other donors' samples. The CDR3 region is CASSIDLSSGSPFEQYF. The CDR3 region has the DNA TGTGCCAGTAGTATAGATCTGAGTAGCGGGAGTCCTTTTGAGCAGTACTTC.